This T cell receptor beta chain was obtained from a study of cytomegalovirus exposure and HLA in healthy donors. An approximately 130-subject validation cohort, separate from the approximately 720-subject first cohort, supplied the donors. Generated by immunoSEQ multiplex PCR, the TCRdb table keeps only in-frame clones and is missing some. The table has about 340,000 clones, 86% seen once. Turning to this clone: What it recognizes is unknown.

Regarding the study as a whole: A classifier reportedly called cytomegalovirus status with high sensitivity and specificity. It was confirmed in vitro that a few of the CMV-associated chains were specific for CMV antigens.

The receptor was isolated from a woman between 18 and 29 years old in good health and CMV-seronegative. Sample: PBMCs.

CDR3 sequence reads: CSVQGPNEKLFF. The CDR3, as DNA: TGCAGCGTGCAGGGGCCTAATGAAAAACTGTTTTTT. The chain combines TRBV29-1 with TRBJ1-4, with TRBD1 as a possible D gene (6 bases). This CDR3 is 12 amino acids long. Germline assignment: CDR1 SQVTM and CDR2 ANQGSEA. V shed 6 bases and J shed 3 bases, with 8 bases lying between them.